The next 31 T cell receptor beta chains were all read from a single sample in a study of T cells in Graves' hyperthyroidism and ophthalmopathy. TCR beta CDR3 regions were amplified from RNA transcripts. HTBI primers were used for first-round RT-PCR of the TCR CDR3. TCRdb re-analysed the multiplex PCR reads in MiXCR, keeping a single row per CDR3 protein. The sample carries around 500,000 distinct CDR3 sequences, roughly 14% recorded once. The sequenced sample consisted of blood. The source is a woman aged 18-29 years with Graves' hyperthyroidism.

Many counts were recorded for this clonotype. This CDR3 reads CASSLTGWGSGANVLTF. As DNA, the CDR3 is TGTGCCAGCAGTTTGACGGGATGGGGATCTGGGGCCAACGTCCTGACTTTC. J is TRBJ2-6 and V is TRBV12-3 or TRBV12-4, with D possibly being TRBD2 (5 bases). This CDR3 has 17 amino acids. With 3 bases removed from V and 1 base from J, the gap between germline ends came to 13 bases.

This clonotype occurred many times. CDR3 in DNA: TGTGCCAGCTCAGGGATTGGCAATGAGCAGTTCTTC. It encodes CASSGIGNEQFF. V is TRBV18 and J is TRBJ2-1; unclear D gene. The V end lost 5 bases, the J end lost 6 bases, and 8 bases lay between the germline ends. Looked up from germline, CDR1 is KGHSH and CDR2 is LQKENI. This CDR3 is built from 12 residues.

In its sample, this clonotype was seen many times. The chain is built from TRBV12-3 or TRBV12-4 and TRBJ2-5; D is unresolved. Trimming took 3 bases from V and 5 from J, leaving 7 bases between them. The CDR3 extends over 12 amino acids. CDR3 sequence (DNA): TGTGCCAGCAGTTTCCATCCCGAGACCCAGTACTTC. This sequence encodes CASSFHPETQYF.

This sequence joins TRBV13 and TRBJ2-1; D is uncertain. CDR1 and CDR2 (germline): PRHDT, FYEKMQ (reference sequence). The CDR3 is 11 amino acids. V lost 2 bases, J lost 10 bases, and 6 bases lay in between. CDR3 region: CASSLNGEQFF. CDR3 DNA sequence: TGTGCCAGCAGCTTAAACGGGGAGCAGTTCTTC.

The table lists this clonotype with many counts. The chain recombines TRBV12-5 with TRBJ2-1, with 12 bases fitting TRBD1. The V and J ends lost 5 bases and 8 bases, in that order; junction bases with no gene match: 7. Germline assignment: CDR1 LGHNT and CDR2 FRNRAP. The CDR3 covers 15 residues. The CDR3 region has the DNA TGTGCTAGTGGTCCCCGGGACAGGGGGCTCTATGAGCAGTTCTTC. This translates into CASGPRDRGLYEQFF.

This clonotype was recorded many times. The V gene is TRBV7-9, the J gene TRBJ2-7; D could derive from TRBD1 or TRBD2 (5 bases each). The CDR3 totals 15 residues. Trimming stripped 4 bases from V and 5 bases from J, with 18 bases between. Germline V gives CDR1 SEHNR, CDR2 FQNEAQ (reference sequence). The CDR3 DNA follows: TGTGCCAGCAGCTCCACAAGCACCGGGACGAACGAGCAGTACTTC. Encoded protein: CASSSTSTGTNEQYF. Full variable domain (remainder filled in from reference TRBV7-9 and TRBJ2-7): DTGVSQNPRHKITKRGQNVTFRCDPISEHNRLYWYRQTLGQGPEFLTYFQNEAQLEKSRLLSDRFSAERPKGSFSTLEIQRTEQGDSAMYLCASSSTSTGTNEQYFGPGTRLTVT.

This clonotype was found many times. CDR3 sequence: CASSVSTGGAGEQYF. As DNA, the CDR3 is TGTGCCAGCAGTGTATCGACAGGGGGAGCGGGAGAGCAGTACTTC. The chain carries TRBV12-3 or TRBV12-4 and TRBJ2-7, with 9 positions matching TRBD1. V dropped 5 bases and J dropped 7; count of bases not matched to a gene: 12. There are 15 residues in the CDR3.

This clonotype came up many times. The CDR3, as DNA: TGTGCCAGCAGTTTAGGGGCCAGGGGCTACGAGCAGTACTTC. This codes for CASSLGARGYEQYF. The J gene is TRBJ2-7, the V gene TRBV12-3 or TRBV12-4; TRBD1 is a possible D gene (6 bases). This CDR3 spans 14 amino acids. V was shortened by 1 base and J by 3 bases, with 10 bases between the two germline ends.

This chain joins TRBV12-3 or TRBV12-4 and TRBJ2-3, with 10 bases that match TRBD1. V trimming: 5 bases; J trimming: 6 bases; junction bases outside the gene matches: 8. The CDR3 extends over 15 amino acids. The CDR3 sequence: CASSTGTGAWDTQYF. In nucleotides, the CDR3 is TGTGCCAGCAGTACAGGGACAGGGGCTTGGGATACGCAGTATTTT.

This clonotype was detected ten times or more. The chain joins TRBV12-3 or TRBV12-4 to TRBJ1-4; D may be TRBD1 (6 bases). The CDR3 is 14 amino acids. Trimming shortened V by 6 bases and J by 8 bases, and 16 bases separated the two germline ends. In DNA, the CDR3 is TGTGCCAGCAGGACAGGAAAGGTTGGAGAAAAACTGTTTTTT. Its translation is CASRTGKVGEKLFF.

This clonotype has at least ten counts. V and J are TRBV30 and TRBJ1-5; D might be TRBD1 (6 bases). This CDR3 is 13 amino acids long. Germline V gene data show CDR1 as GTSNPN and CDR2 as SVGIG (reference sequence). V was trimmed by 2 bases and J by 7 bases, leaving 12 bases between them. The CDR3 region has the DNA TGTGCCTGGAGTTCGCAGGGGCAGCAGCCCCAGCATTTT. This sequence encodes CAWSSQGQQPQHF.

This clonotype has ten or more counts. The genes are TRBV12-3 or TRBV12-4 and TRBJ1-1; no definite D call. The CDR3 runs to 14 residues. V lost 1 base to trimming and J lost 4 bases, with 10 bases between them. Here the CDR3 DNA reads TGTGCCAGCAGTTTAGGACACCGACTCACTGAAGCTTTCTTT. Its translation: CASSLGHRLTEAFF.

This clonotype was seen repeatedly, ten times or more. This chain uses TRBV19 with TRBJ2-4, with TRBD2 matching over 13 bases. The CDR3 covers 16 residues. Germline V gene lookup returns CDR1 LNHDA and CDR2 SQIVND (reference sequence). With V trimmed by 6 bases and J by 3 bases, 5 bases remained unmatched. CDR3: CASRGLAGMDKNIQYF. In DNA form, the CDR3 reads TGTGCCAGTAGGGGACTAGCGGGAATGGACAAAAACATTCAGTACTTC.

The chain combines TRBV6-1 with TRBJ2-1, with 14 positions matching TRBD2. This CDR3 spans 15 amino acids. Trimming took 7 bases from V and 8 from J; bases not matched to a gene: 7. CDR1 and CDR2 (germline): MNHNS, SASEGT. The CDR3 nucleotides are TGTGCCAGCACCCAGGGACTAGCGGGAGCCTATGAGCAGTTCTTC. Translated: CASTQGLAGAYEQFF.

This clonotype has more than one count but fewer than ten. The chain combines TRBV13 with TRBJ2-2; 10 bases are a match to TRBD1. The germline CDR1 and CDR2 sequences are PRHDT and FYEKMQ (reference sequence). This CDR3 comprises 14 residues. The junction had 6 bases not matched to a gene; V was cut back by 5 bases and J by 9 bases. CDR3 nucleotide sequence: TGTGCCAGCAGCATTCGACAGGGGGCTCGGGAGCTGTTTTTT. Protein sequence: CASSIRQGARELFF.

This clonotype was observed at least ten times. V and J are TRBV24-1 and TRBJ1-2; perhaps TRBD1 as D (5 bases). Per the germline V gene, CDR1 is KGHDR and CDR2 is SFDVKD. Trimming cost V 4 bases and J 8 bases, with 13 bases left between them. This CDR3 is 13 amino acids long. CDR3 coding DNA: TGTGCCACCAGTGAAACCAGGGAGCGCGGCTACACCTTC. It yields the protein CATSETRERGYTF.

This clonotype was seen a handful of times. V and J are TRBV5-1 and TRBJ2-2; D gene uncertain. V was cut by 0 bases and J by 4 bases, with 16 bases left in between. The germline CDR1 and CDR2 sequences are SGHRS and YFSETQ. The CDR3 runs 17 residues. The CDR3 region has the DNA TGCGCCAGCAGCTTGGCCGCGAGAATTAGGGCCACCGGGGAGCTGTTTTTT. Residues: CASSLAARIRATGELFF. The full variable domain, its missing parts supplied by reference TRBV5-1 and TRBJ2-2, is KAGVTQTPRYLIKTRGQQVTLSCSPISGHRSVSWYQQTPGQGLQFLFEYFSETQRNKGNFPGRFSGRQFSNSRSEMNVSTLELGDSALYLCASSLAARIRATGELFFGEGSRLTVL.

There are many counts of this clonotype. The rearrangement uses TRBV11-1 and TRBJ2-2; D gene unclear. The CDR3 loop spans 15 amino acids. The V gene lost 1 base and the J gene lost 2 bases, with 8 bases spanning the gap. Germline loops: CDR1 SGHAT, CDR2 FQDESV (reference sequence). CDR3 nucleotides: TGTGCCAGCAGCTTAGACACCTACAACACCGGGGAGCTGTTTTTT. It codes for CASSLDTYNTGELFF.

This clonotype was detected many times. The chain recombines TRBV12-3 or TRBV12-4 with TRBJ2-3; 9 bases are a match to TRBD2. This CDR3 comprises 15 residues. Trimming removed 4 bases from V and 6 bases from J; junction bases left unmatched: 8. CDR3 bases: TGTGCCAGCAGTTCCCCGGGACTAGCTTCGGATACGCAGTATTTT. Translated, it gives CASSSPGLASDTQYF.

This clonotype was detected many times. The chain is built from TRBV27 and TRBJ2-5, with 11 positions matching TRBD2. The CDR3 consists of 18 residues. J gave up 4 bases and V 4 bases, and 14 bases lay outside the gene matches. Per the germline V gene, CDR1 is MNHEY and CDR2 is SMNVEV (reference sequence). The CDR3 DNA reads TGTGCCAGCAGTTCACAACCAGGGACTAGCGGCAGGCGAGAGACCCAGTACTTC. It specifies CASSSQPGTSGRRETQYF.

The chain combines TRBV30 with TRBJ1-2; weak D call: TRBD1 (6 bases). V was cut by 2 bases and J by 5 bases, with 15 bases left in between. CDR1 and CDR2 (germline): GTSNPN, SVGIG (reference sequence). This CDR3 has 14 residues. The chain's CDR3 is CAWSRRGGDYGYTF. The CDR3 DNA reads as TGTGCCTGGAGTAGAAGAGGGGGTGATTATGGCTACACCTTC.

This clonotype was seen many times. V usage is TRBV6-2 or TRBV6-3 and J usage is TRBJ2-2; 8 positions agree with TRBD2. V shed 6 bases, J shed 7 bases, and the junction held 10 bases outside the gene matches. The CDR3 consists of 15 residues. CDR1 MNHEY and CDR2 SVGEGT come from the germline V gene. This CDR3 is CASREPGLGIGELFF. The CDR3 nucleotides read TGTGCCAGCAGAGAACCGGGACTAGGGATCGGGGAGCTGTTTTTT.

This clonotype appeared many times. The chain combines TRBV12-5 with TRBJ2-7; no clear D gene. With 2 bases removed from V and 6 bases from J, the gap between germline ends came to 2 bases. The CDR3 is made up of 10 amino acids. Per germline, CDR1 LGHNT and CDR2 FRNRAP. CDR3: CASGLPEQYF. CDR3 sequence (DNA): TGTGCTAGTGGTTTGCCCGAGCAGTACTTC.

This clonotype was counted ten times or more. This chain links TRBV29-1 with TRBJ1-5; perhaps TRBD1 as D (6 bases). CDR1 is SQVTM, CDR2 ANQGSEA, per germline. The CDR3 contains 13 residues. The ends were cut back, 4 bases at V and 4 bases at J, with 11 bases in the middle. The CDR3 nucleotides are TGCAGCGTTGGAGGACAGTTAAATCAGCCCCAGCATTTT. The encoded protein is CSVGGQLNQPQHF.

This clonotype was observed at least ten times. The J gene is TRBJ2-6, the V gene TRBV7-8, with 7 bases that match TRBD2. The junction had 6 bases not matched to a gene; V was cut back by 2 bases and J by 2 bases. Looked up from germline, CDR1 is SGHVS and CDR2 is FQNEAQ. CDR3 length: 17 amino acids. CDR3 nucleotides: TGTGCCAGCAGCTTATGGGGGGGTAGGCCTGGGGCCAACGTCCTGACTTTC. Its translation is CASSLWGGRPGANVLTF.

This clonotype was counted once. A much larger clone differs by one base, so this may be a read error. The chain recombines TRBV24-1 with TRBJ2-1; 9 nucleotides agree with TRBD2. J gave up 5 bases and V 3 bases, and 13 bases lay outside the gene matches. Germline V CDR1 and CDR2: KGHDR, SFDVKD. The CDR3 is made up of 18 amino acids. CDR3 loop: CATSDAGPAGGLHNEQFF. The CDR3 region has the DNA TGTGCCACCAGTGATGCCGGACCAGCGGGAGGACTCCACAATGAGCAGTTCTTC.

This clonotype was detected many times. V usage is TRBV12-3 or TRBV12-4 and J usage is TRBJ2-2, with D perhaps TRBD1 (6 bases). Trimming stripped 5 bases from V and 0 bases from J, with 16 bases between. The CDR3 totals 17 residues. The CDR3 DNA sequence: TGTGCCAGCAGTCCCCAAAAGGGGGATACGAACACCGGGGAGCTGTTTTTT. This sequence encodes CASSPQKGDTNTGELFF.

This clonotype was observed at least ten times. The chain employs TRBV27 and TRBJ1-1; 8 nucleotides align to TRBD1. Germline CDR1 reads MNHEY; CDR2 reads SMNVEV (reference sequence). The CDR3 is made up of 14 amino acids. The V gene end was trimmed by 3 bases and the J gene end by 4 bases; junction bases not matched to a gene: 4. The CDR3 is CASSFQGASTEAFF. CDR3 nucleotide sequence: TGTGCCAGCAGTTTTCAGGGGGCAAGCACTGAAGCTTTCTTT.

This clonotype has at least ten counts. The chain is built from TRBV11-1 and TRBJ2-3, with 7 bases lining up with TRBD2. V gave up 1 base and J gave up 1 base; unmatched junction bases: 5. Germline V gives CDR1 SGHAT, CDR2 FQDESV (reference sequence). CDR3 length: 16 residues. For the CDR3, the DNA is TGTGCCAGCAGCTTAGGCGGGGGAGAGGGCACAGATACGCAGTATTTT. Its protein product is CASSLGGGEGTDTQYF.

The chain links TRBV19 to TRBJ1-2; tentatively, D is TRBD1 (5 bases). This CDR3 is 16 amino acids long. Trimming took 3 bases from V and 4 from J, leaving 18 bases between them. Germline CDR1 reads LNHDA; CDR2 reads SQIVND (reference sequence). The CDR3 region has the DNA TGTGCCAGTAGTATGGGGGAGGGTTCCATCCTCTATGGCTACACCTTC. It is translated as CASSMGEGSILYGYTF.

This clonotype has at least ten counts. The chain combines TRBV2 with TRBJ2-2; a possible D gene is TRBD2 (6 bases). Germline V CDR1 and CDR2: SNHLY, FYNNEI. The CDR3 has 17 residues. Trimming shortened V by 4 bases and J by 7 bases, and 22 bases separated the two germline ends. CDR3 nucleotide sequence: TGTGCCAGCAGTGGGGCTGACATGACTAGTTTAATCGGGGAGCTGTTTTTT. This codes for CASSGADMTSLIGELFF.